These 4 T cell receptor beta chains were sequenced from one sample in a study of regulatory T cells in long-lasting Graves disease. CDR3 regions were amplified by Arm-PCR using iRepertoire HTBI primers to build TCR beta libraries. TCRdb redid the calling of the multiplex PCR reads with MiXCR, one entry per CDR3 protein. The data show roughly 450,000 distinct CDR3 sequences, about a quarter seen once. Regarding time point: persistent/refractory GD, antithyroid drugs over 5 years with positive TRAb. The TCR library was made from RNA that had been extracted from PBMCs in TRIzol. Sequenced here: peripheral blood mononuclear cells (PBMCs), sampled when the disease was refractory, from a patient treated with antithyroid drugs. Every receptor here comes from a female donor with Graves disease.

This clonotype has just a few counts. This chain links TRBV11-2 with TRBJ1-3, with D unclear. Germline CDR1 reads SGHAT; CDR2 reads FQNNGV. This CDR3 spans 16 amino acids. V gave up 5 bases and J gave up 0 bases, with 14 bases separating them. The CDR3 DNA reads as TGTGCCAGCAGCGAATATACAGAAAGCTCTGGAAACACCATATATTTT. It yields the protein CASSEYTESSGNTIYF.

The CDR3 here is CATSRDFGEAFF. The CDR3 region has the DNA TGTGCCACCAGCAGAGATTTTGGTGAAGCTTTCTTT. The chain is built from TRBV15 and TRBJ1-1; D is unclear. The germline CDR1 and CDR2 sequences are LNHNV and YYDKDF (reference sequence). V gave up 0 bases and J gave up 7 bases, with 6 bases separating them. The CDR3 spans 12 residues.

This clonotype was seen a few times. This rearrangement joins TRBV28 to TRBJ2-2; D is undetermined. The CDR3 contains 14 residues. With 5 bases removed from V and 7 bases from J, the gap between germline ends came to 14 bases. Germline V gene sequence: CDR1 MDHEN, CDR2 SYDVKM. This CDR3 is CASSQNPTYGELFF. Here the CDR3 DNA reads TGTGCCAGCAGTCAGAACCCCACGTACGGGGAGCTGTTTTTT.

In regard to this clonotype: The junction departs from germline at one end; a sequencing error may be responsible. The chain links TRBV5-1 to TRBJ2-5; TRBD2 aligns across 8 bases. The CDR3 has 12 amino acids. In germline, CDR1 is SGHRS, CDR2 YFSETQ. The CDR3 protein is CASSLEPGGPNF. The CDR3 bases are TGCGCCAGCAGCTTGGAGCCGGGAGGGCCGAACTTC.